This paragraph reports one T cell receptor beta chain. Its antigen is unknown. The data originate from a study of cytomegalovirus exposure and HLA in healthy donors. Study-level findings and limits: A link between a missense DCLRE1C variant and TCR beta V- and J-gene trimming emerged from a later analysis. A few V segments could not be told apart, such as TRBV6-2 and TRBV6-3, and were left out.

The CDR3 extends over 13 amino acids. Germline V gene sequence: CDR1 SGDLS, CDR2 YYNGEE. The ends were cut back, 4 bases at V and 9 bases at J, with 14 bases in the middle. Both 60 Vbeta primers and 13 Jbeta primers went into the PCR. Using immunoSEQ multiplex PCR, the repertoire was profiled, and TCRdb retains in-frame clones only, with some absent. The sample includes about 190,000 clones, over 70% of them seen just once. Sequenced input: PBMCs. The chain recombines TRBV9 with TRBJ2-4, with a weak D call TRBD2 (6 bases). The source is a man aged 25 to 40 in good health and CMV-seronegative. The DNA for the CDR3 is TGTGCCAGCAGCCCCCCGCGGGATACCATTCAGTACTTC. This codes for CASSPPRDTIQYF.